Listed here are 27 T cell receptor beta chains from one sample, sequenced in a study of cytomegalovirus exposure and HLA in healthy donors. Only in-frame clones appear in the TCRdb table, and some are missing; sequencing was by immunoSEQ multiplex PCR. The sample lists about 120,000 clones; more than 95% were seen once. The sequenced sample consisted of PBMCs. Every receptor here comes from a man between 18 and 35 years old in good health and CMV-seronegative.

This rearrangement joins TRBV9 to TRBJ2-3, with D perhaps TRBD2 (6 bases). V was shortened by 3 bases and J by 0 bases, with 8 bases between the two germline ends. Germline assignment: CDR1 SGDLS and CDR2 YYNGEE. The CDR3 is 14 amino acids. The CDR3 DNA is TGTGCCAGCAGCGACGGGACTAGCACAGATACGCAGTATTTT. Its protein is CASSDGTSTDTQYF.

The chain joins TRBV28 to TRBJ1-1; TRBD1 might be the D (5 bases). Trimming shortened V by 6 bases and J by 5 bases, and 16 bases separated the two germline ends. In germline, CDR1 is MDHEN, CDR2 SYDVKM. This CDR3 comprises 14 residues. CDR3: CASSLNVQGTEAFF. The CDR3 nucleotides are TGTGCCAGCAGCTTAAATGTCCAGGGAACTGAAGCTTTCTTT.

The V call is TRBV27, the J call TRBJ2-7; TRBD1 matches at 7 bases. The CDR3 loop spans 14 amino acids. V was pared by 3 bases and J by 3 bases, with 5 bases of the junction left unmatched. CDR1 MNHEY and CDR2 SMNVEV come from the germline V gene (reference sequence). The CDR3 bases are TGTGCCAGCAGTTTTCAGGGGGTAGGCTACGAGCAGTACTTC. The encoded protein is CASSFQGVGYEQYF.

This chain uses TRBV2 with TRBJ2-7; perhaps TRBD1 as D (5 bases). The CDR3 sequence is 13 residues long. Germline V gene data show CDR1 as SNHLY and CDR2 as FYNNEI. V was cut by 3 bases and J by 0 bases, with 6 bases left in between. The CDR3 loop is CASSDGHSYEQYF. The CDR3 nucleotides read TGTGCCAGCAGTGATGGACACTCCTACGAGCAGTACTTC.

This chain joins TRBV7-3 and TRBJ2-2; D possibly corresponds to TRBD2 (6 bases). The CDR3 covers 14 residues. The V end was cut by 5 bases, the J end by 4 bases, with 11 bases between. CDR1 and CDR2 from the germline V gene are SGHTA and FQGTGA. The CDR3: CASSPGTVTGELFF. DNA for the CDR3: TGTGCCAGCAGCCCAGGGACTGTCACCGGGGAGCTGTTTTTT.

V is TRBV2 and J is TRBJ2-7; possibly TRBD1 for D (6 bases). This CDR3 is 15 amino acids long. Germline CDR1 SNHLY, CDR2 FYNNEI. V dropped 6 bases and J dropped 2 bases, with 17 bases sitting between them. DNA of the CDR3: TGTGCCAGCAGCCCCGATGGTTGGGGGCCCTACGAGCAGTACTTC. This gives the protein CASSPDGWGPYEQYF.

This chain uses TRBV9 with TRBJ2-3; TRBD2 matches at 11 bases. This CDR3 spans 17 amino acids. CDR1 and CDR2 (germline): SGDLS, YYNGEE. The trim removed 3 bases at V and 3 bases at J, leaving 9 bases unmatched. In DNA, the CDR3 is TGTGCCAGCAGCGCCGGAGTAGCGGGAGGGGGGACAGATACGCAGTATTTT. Its translation is CASSAGVAGGGTDTQYF.

The gene calls are TRBV19 and TRBJ2-3; D not certain. There are 14 residues in the CDR3. Trimming stripped 3 bases from V and 3 bases from J, with 10 bases between. Germline CDR1 reads LNHDA; CDR2 reads SQIVND (reference sequence). Written as DNA, the CDR3 is TGTGCCAGTAGTATCCGCCCGCGGACAGATACGCAGTATTTT. As protein: CASSIRPRTDTQYF.

The V gene is TRBV9, the J gene TRBJ2-1; 11 bases line up with TRBD2. The CDR3 sequence is 17 residues long. Germline-derived CDR1 and CDR2 are SGDLS and YYNGEE. J lost 9 bases, V lost 0 bases, and 11 bases had no gene match. CDR3 sequence reads: CASSVVPTGTSGSEQFF. The CDR3 region has the DNA TGTGCCAGCAGCGTAGTTCCCACCGGGACTAGCGGTTCTGAGCAGTTCTTC. Full variable domain (outside the CDR3, taken from reference TRBV9 and TRBJ2-1): DSGVTQTPKHLITATGQRVTLRCSPRSGDLSVYWYQQSLDQGLQFLIQYYNGEERAKGNILERFSAQQFPDLHSELNLSSLELGDSALYFCASSVVPTGTSGSEQFFGPGTRLTVL.

The chain joins TRBV5-6 to TRBJ2-7, with a possible D match to TRBD1 (5 bases). The length of the CDR3 is 16 residues. Germline CDR1 and CDR2: SGHDT and YYEEEE. V gave up 4 bases and J gave up 4 bases, with 21 bases separating them. The CDR3 reads CASSPYRSPRTYEQYF. As DNA, the CDR3 is TGTGCCAGCAGCCCCTACAGGAGCCCCAGGACGTACGAGCAGTACTTC.

The V gene is TRBV4-2, the J gene TRBJ2-1; TRBD2 matches 8 bases. The V segment lost 0 bases and the J segment 9 bases; nucleotides outside the gene matches: 10. The germline V gene encodes CDR1 LGHNA and CDR2 YNFKEQ. This CDR3 spans 16 amino acids. The CDR3 coding sequence is TGTGCCAGCAGCCAAGATCCCCGCGGGAGGTCTTCTGAGCAGTTCTTC. Translation gives CASSQDPRGRSSEQFF.

V usage is TRBV7-2 and J usage is TRBJ2-2; 9 bases are a match to TRBD1. V lost 5 bases to trimming and J lost 5 bases; unmatched junction nucleotides: 6. Germline V gene lookup returns CDR1 SGHTA and CDR2 FQGNSA. The CDR3 totals 15 residues. CDR3 sequence: CASSLGQGWTGELFF. The CDR3 nucleotides read TGTGCCAGCAGCCTGGGACAGGGTTGGACCGGGGAGCTGTTTTTT.

The V gene is TRBV27, the J gene TRBJ1-1; no clear D. The CDR3 runs to 12 residues. V was trimmed by 7 bases and J by 1 base, leaving 7 bases between them. Germline assignment: CDR1 MNHEY and CDR2 SMNVEV (reference sequence). DNA of the CDR3: TGTGCCAGCACAGGCGCGAACACTGAAGCTTTCTTT. Translating it yields CASTGANTEAFF.

V is TRBV30 and J is TRBJ1-2; 7 bases line up with TRBD1. The CDR3 runs to 13 residues. Germline V gene sequence: CDR1 GTSNPN, CDR2 SVGIG (reference sequence). The J segment lost 4 bases and the V segment lost 2 bases, leaving 4 bases of the junction unmatched. The CDR3 sequence is CAWSNGDSYGYTF. The CDR3 DNA reads as TGTGCCTGGAGTAACGGGGACAGCTATGGCTACACCTTC.

This rearrangement joins TRBV7-8 to TRBJ2-7; 9 bases match TRBD1. V shed 5 bases, J shed 6 bases, and the junction held 23 bases outside the gene matches. The germline CDR1 and CDR2 sequences are SGHVS and FQNEAQ. The CDR3 has 19 amino acids. CDR3 in amino acids: CASSHSATTNRGQLGEQYF. CDR3 sequence (DNA): TGTGCCAGCAGCCATTCCGCAACGACTAACAGGGGGCAACTTGGCGAGCAGTACTTC.

CDR3 in amino acids: CASSHRTSGSKNTGELFF. The CDR3 nucleotides read TGCGCCAGCAGCCATAGGACTAGCGGGAGTAAAAACACCGGGGAGCTGTTTTTT. The chain joins TRBV4-1 to TRBJ2-2, with 13 bases matching TRBD2. J lost 2 bases, V lost 3 bases, and 6 bases had no gene match. The CDR3 has 18 residues. CDR1 is MGHRA, CDR2 YSYEKL, per germline.

This clone was counted once. The genes are TRBV5-4 and TRBJ1-5; possibly TRBD1 for D (5 bases). Deletions cut 3 bases from V and 0 bases from J, with 16 bases between. The germline gives CDR1 SGHNT, CDR2 YYREEE (reference sequence). The CDR3 extends over 17 amino acids. Here the CDR3 reads CASSSGGAGSSNQPQHF. The CDR3 DNA follows: TGTGCCAGCAGCTCAGGAGGGGCGGGAAGTAGCAATCAGCCCCAGCATTTT.

The rearrangement joins TRBV6-5 to TRBJ1-4; D remains unclear. The germline V gene has CDR1 MNHEY and CDR2 SVGAGI. The CDR3 has 14 amino acids. V was clipped by 6 bases and J by 8 bases, with 16 bases between them. Here the CDR3 reads CASSRNTEGEKLFF. CDR3 DNA: TGTGCCAGCAGCCGTAATACGGAGGGCGAAAAACTGTTTTTT.

V usage is TRBV19 and J usage is TRBJ1-2; 8 nucleotides match TRBD1. Germline trimming cut 7 bases from V and 5 bases from J; bases unmatched to any gene: 3. CDR3 length: 12 amino acids. Looked up from germline, CDR1 is LNHDA and CDR2 is SQIVND (reference sequence). This CDR3 reads CASNQGAYGYTF. DNA for the CDR3: TGTGCCAGTAACCAGGGGGCATATGGCTACACCTTC.

This clone was counted ten times or more. The rearrangement uses TRBV5-1 and TRBJ2-2, with D tentatively TRBD1 (6 bases). Per the germline V gene, CDR1 is SGHRS and CDR2 is YFSETQ. The V gene lost 4 bases and the J gene lost 4 bases, with 14 bases spanning the gap. The CDR3 runs to 15 residues. CDR3 coding DNA: TGCGCCAGCAGCCAGGAGAGGGGGACCACCGGGGAGCTGTTTTTT. This gives the protein CASSQERGTTGELFF.

CDR3 nucleotide sequence: TGTGCCAGCAGCTCCCGACTAGCGGGAGAGGCAGATACGCAGTATTTT. Residues: CASSSRLAGEADTQYF. The chain employs TRBV9 and TRBJ2-3, with 12 bases fitting TRBD2. The length of the CDR3 is 16 residues. Losses at the gene ends were 4 bases for V and 4 bases for J; bases not matched to a gene: 7. CDR1 SGDLS and CDR2 YYNGEE come from the germline V gene.

This sequence joins TRBV5-5 and TRBJ1-2; 7 nucleotides align to TRBD1. The CDR3 consists of 15 residues. Germline-derived CDR1 and CDR2 are SGHKS and YYEKEE (reference sequence). After removal of 3 bases from V and 0 bases from J, the junction contained 5 bases not matched to a gene. CDR3 loop: CASSWGDRPNYGYTF. CDR3 nucleotides: TGTGCCAGCAGCTGGGGGGACAGACCTAACTATGGCTACACCTTC.

This clone was detected only a few times. V usage is TRBV6-6 and J usage is TRBJ2-7; 10 positions match TRBD2. The ends lost 10 bases at V and 0 bases at J; junction bases unmatched: 3. From germline, CDR1 is MNHNY and CDR2 SVGAGI (reference sequence). The CDR3 contains 13 residues. CDR3 region: CATSSGSSYEQYF. The CDR3 region has the DNA TGTGCCACTTCTAGCGGGAGCTCCTACGAGCAGTACTTC.

The V gene is TRBV5-4, the J gene TRBJ1-1; D may be TRBD1 (5 bases). CDR1 and CDR2 (germline): SGHNT, YYREEE (reference sequence). This CDR3 is 14 amino acids long. V was shortened by 2 bases and J by 3 bases, with 11 bases between the two germline ends. The CDR3 is CASSFQGGDTEAFF. Written as DNA, the CDR3 is TGTGCCAGCAGCTTTCAGGGAGGGGACACTGAAGCTTTCTTT.

The chain uses TRBV7-8 and TRBJ1-2; D may be TRBD1 (6 bases). The CDR3 runs to 13 residues. Germline CDR1 SGHVS, CDR2 FQNEAQ. Trimming left V 5 bases short and J 4 bases short, with 11 bases between. Written as DNA, the CDR3 is TGTGCCAGCAGCCCACAGGGTACCTATGGCTACACCTTC. Encoded protein: CASSPQGTYGYTF.

A note on this clone: Additional DNA sequences in this sample encode the identical CDR3. The chain couples TRBV7-2 to TRBJ1-5; D possibly corresponds to TRBD1 (5 bases). V gave up 5 bases and J gave up 4 bases, with 9 bases separating them. Germline V gene data show CDR1 as SGHTA and CDR2 as FQGNSA. CDR3 length: 13 amino acids. The DNA of the CDR3 is TGTGCCAGCAGCCCTCAGGGAAATCAGCCCCAGCATTTT. This translates into CASSPQGNQPQHF.

The chain combines TRBV5-5 with TRBJ2-3; 7 positions match TRBD1. Trimming cost V 3 bases and J 7 bases; bases outside gene matches: 11. The CDR3 is made up of 15 amino acids. Germline lookup yields CDR1 SGHKS and CDR2 YYEKEE (reference sequence). The CDR3 sequence: CASSSQRGLFNTQYF. The CDR3, as DNA: TGTGCCAGCAGCTCCCAAAGGGGGCTCTTTAATACGCAGTATTTT. Supplemented by reference TRBV5-5 and TRBJ2-3, the full variable domain reads DAGVTQSPTHLIKTRGQQVTLRCSPISGHKSVSWYQQVLGQGPQFIFQYYEKEERGRGNFPDRFSARQFPNYSSELNVNALLLGDSALYLCASSSQRGLFNTQYFGPGTRLTVL.